The source of this TCR beta chain is a study of glioma-infiltrating T cells. V lost 5 bases to trimming and J lost 2 bases; unmatched junction nucleotides: 2. The CDR3 loop spans 14 amino acids. Study-wide results and limits: Above-expected tissue-blood divergence occurred in all gliomas, most in low-grade ones. Only very few CDR3 sequences appeared in both tissue and blood.

This clonotype was detected only a few times. The target antigen is unknown. The iRepertoire nested amplicon-rescue multiplex PCR amplified TCR alpha and beta CDR3s from RNA. Tissue mRNA or PBMC total RNA, roughly 95-400 ng, went into one-step reverse transcription and amplification. TCRdb reanalysed the multiplex PCR reads using MiXCR and keeps one entry per CDR3 protein. The sample carries 95,000 to 150,000 distinct CDR3 sequences, approximately 25% recorded once. The sequence came from a human donor with low-grade glioma or glioblastoma, undergoing nonglioma brain surgery, or in good health (not recorded which). This sequence joins TRBV12-3 or TRBV12-4 and TRBJ1-3, with 8 bases fitting TRBD1. The sample was glioma tissue, nonneoplastic brain tissue, or PBMCs (not recorded which). CDR3 sequence: CASSRDRTGNTIYF. CDR3 coding DNA: TGTGCCAGCAGTCGGGACAGGACTGGAAACACCATATATTTT.